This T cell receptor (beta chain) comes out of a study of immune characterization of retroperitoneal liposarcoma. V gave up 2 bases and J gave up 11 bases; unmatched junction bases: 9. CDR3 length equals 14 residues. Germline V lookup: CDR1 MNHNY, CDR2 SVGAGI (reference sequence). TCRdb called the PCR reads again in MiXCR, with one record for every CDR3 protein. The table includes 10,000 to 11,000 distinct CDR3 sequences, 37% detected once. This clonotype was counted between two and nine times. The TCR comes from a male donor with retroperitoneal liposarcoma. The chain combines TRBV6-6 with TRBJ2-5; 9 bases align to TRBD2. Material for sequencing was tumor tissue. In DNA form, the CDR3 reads TGTGCCAGCAGTTACCTAGCGGGGTACAATGAGCAGTACTTC. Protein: CASSYLAGYNEQYF.